The clone carrying this TCR beta chain was found many times. What it recognizes is unknown. CDR1 and CDR2 (germline): DFQATT, SNEGSKA (reference sequence). The J segment lost 4 bases and the V segment lost 0 bases, leaving 8 bases of the junction unmatched. The CDR3 has 15 amino acids. This specimen comes from a study of T-cell reconstitution after alpha-beta-depleted transplantation in children. Overall study findings and caveats: Recipient T cells and thymic progenitors that survived gave rise to the high TCRbeta diversity observed at day 60 in some patients. By one year post-transplant, T-cell counts and diversity largely arose from T cells that were newly produced. About two months after transplant, alpha-beta T cells reportedly came from several hundred expanded graft clones.

Unique molecular identifiers featured in how the TCRbeta library was prepared. TCRdb fed the PCR reads into MiXCR, producing one record per CDR3 protein. The data show roughly 280,000 distinct CDR3 sequences, around a tenth seen once. The sequence derives from a male patient aged 2-10 years who had a stem cell transplant for chronic granulomatous disease, so the T cells may come from the graft donor. The sequencing used peripheral blood, collected 180 days after TCRalphabeta/CD19-depleted stem cell transplant. The V and J genes are TRBV20-1 and TRBJ2-7, with 8 positions matching TRBD1. CDR3 amino acids: CSAREMTGVGYEQYF. The CDR3, as DNA: TGCAGTGCTAGAGAGATGACAGGGGTTGGATACGAGCAGTACTTC.